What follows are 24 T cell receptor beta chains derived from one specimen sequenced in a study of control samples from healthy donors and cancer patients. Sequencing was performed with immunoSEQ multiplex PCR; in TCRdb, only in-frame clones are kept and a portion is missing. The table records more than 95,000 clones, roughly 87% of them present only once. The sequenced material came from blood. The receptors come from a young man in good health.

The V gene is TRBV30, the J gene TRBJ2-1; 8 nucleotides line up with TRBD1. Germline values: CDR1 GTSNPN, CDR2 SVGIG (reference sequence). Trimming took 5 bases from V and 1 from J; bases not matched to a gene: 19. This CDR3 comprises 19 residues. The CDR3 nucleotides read TGTGCCTGGCACCCCAGGACAGGGTCGTCGAGGTGGTCCTACAATGAGCAGTTCTTC. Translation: CAWHPRTGSSRWSYNEQFF.

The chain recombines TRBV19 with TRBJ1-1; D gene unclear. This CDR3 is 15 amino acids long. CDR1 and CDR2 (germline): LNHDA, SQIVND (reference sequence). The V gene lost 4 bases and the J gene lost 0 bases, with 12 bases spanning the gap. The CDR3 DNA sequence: TGTGCCAGTAGTAAGGCCAGTCCGATGAACACTGAAGCTTTCTTT. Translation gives CASSKASPMNTEAFF. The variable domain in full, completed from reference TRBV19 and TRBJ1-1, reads DGGITQSPKYLFRKEGQNVTLSCEQNLNHDAMYWYRQDPGQGLRLIYYSQIVNDFQKGDIAEGYSVSREKKESFPLTVTSAQKNPTAFYLCASSKASPMNTEAFFGQGTRLTVV.

The CDR3 sequence: CASSIRFSPVNNYGYTF. CDR3 bases: TGTGCCAGTAGTATAAGGTTTTCTCCGGTTAATAACTATGGCTACACCTTC. The chain links TRBV19 to TRBJ1-2; D is undetermined. The CDR3 length is 17 residues. Germline V gives CDR1 LNHDA, CDR2 SQIVND (reference sequence). Between the trimmed V and J ends, which lost 2 bases and 1 base, there was a span of 17 bases.

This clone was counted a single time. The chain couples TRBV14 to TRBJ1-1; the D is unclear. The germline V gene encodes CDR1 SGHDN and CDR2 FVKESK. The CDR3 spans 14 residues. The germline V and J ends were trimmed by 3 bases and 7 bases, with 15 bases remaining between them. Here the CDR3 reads CASSHRSRWGEAFF. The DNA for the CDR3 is TGTGCCAGCAGCCATCGCTCAAGGTGGGGTGAAGCTTTCTTT. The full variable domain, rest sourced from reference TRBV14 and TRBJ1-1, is EAGVTQFPSHSVIEKGQTVTLRCDPISGHDNLYWYRRVMGKEIKFLLHFVKESKQDESGMPNNRFLAERTGGTYSTLKVQPAELEDSGVYFCASSHRSRWGEAFFGQGTRLTVV.

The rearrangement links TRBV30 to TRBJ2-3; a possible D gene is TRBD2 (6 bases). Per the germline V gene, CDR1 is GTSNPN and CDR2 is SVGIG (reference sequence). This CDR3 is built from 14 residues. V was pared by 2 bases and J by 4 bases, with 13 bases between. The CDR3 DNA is TGTGCCTGGAGTCGCCTCGCGGGGTCAGATACGCAGTATTTT. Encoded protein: CAWSRLAGSDTQYF.

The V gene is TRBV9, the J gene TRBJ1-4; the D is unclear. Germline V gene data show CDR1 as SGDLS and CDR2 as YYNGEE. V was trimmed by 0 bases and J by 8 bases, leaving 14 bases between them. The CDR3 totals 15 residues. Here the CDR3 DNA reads TGTGCCAGCAGCGTAGCTCCGGGGTTTAAGGAAAAACTGTTTTTT. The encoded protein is CASSVAPGFKEKLFF.

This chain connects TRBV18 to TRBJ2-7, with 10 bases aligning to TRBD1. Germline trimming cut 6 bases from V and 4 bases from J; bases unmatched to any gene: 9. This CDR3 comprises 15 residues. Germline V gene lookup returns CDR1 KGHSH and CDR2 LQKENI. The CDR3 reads CASSRSGQGMYEQYF. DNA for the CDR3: TGTGCCAGCTCCCGCTCGGGACAGGGGATGTACGAGCAGTACTTC.

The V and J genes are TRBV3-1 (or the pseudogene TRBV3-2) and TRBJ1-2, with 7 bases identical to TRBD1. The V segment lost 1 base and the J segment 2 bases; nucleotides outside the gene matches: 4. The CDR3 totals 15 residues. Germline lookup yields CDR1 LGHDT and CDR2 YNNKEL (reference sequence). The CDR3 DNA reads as TGTGCCAGCAGCCAAGGGACAGGCCCAAACTATGGCTACACCTTC. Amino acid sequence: CASSQGTGPNYGYTF.

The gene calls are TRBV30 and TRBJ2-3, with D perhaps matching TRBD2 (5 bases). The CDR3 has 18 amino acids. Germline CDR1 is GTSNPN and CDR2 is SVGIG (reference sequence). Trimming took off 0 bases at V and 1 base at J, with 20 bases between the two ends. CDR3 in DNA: TGTGCCTGGAGTGTAAGGAGGACTGGCAGGACTCGCACAGATACGCAGTATTTT. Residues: CAWSVRRTGRTRTDTQYF.

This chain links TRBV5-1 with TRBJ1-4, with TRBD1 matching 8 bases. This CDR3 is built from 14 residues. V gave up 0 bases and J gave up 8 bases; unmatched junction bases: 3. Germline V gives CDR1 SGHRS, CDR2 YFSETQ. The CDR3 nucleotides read TGCGCCAGCAGCTTGGGACAGGGGATAGAAAAACTGTTTTTT. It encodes CASSLGQGIEKLFF.

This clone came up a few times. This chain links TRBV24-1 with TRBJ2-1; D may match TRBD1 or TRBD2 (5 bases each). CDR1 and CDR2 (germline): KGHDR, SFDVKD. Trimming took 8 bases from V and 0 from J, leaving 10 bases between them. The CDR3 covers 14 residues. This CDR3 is CATMGESSYNEQFF. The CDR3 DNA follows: TGTGCCACCATGGGGGAGAGCTCCTACAATGAGCAGTTCTTC.

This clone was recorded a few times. The CDR3 sequence: CASSPRTGQLNTEAFF. The CDR3, as DNA: TGTGCCAGCAGCCCGCGGACAGGGCAGTTGAACACTGAAGCTTTCTTT. The gene calls are TRBV7-9 and TRBJ1-1; 8 bases match TRBD1. CDR3 length: 16 amino acids. After removal of 5 bases from V and 0 bases from J, the junction contained 8 bases not matched to a gene. The germline gives CDR1 SEHNR, CDR2 FQNEAQ (reference sequence).

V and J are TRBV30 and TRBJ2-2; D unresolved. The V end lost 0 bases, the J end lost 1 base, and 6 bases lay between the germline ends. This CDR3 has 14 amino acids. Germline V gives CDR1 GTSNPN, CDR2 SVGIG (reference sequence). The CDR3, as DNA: TGTGCCTGGAGTGTCGGGCAGAACACCGGGGAGCTGTTTTTT. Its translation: CAWSVGQNTGELFF.

CDR3 bases: TGTGCCAGTATTCCCACTCGTGGGGGCAGCGCTGAAGCTTTCTTT. As protein: CASIPTRGGSAEAFF. The chain carries TRBV19 and TRBJ1-1; D possibly corresponds to TRBD1 (6 bases). The CDR3 sequence is 15 residues long. Germline loops: CDR1 LNHDA, CDR2 SQIVND (reference sequence). Trimming took off 7 bases at V and 6 bases at J, with 21 bases between the two ends.

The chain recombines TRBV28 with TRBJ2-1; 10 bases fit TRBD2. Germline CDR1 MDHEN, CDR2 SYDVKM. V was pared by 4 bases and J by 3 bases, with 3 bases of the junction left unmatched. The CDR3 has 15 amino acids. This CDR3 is CASSSRTSGYNEQFF. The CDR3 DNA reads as TGTGCCAGCAGTTCCCGGACTAGCGGCTACAATGAGCAGTTCTTC.

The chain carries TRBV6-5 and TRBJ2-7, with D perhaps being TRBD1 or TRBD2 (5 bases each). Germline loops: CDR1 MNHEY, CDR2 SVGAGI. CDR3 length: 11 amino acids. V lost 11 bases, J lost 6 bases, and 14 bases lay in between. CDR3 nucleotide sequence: TGTGCCGTAGGTCGGGGCAGCGAGCAGTACTTC. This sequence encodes CAVGRGSEQYF.

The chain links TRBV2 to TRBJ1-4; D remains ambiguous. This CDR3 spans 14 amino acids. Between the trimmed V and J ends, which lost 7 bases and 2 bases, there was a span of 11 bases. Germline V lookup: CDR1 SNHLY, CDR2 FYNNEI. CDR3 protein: CASKVRETNEKLFF. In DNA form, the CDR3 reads TGTGCCAGCAAGGTTAGGGAGACTAATGAAAAACTGTTTTTT.

CDR3 amino acids: CASSQDQGIRTEAFF. CDR3 coding DNA: TGCGCCAGCAGCCAGGATCAGGGGATTAGGACTGAAGCTTTCTTT. The chain recombines TRBV4-1 with TRBJ1-1; D possibly corresponds to TRBD1 (6 bases). This CDR3 is built from 15 residues. The V gene lost 3 bases and the J gene lost 5 bases, with 16 bases spanning the gap. The germline V gene has CDR1 MGHRA and CDR2 YSYEKL.

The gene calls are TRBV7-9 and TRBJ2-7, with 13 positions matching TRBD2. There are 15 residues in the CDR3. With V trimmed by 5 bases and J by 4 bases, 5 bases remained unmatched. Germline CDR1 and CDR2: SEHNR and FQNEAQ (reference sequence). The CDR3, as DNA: TGTGCCAGCAGCGACGGACTAGCGGGGGATTACGAGCAGTACTTC. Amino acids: CASSDGLAGDYEQYF.

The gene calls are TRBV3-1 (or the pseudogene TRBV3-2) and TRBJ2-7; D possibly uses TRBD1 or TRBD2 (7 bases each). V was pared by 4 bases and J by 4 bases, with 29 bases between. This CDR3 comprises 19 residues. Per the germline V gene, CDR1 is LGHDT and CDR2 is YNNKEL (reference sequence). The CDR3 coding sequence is TGTGCCAGCAGCCCCCGACAGGGACGGACTAGGGCGGCTTCTTACGAGCAGTACTTC. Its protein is CASSPRQGRTRAASYEQYF.

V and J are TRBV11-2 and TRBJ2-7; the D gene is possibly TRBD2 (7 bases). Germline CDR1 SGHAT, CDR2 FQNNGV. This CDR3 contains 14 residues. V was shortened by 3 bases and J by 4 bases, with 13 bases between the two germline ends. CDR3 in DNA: TGTGCCAGCAGCTTCGACGCGGGGGCTTACGAGCAGTACTTC. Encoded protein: CASSFDAGAYEQYF.

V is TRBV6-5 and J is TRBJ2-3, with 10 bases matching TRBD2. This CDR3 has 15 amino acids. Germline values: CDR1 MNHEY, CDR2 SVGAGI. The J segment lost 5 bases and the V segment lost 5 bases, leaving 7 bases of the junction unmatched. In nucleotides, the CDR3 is TGTGCCAGCAGTCCGCTAGCGGGGGCGGAAGATACGCAGTATTTT. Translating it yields CASSPLAGAEDTQYF.

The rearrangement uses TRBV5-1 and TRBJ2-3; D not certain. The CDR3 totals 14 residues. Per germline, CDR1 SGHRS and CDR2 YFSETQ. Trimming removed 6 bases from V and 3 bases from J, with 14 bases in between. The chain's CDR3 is CASNKVPRTDTQYF. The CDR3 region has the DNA TGCGCCAGCAATAAGGTACCTAGGACAGATACGCAGTATTTT. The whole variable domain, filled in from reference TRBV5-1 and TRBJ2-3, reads KAGVTQTPRYLIKTRGQQVTLSCSPISGHRSVSWYQQTPGQGLQFLFEYFSETQRNKGNFPGRFSGRQFSNSRSEMNVSTLELGDSALYLCASNKVPRTDTQYFGPGTRLTVL.

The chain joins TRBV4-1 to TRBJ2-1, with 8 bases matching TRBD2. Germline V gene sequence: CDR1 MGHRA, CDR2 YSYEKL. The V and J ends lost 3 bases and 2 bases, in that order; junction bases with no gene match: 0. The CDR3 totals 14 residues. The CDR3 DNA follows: TGCGCCAGCAGCCAGGGACTAGCCTACAATGAGCAGTTCTTC. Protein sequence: CASSQGLAYNEQFF.